The next 12 T cell receptor beta chains were all read from a single sample in a study of graft-versus-host responses after intestinal transplantation. Using immunoSEQ multiplex PCR, the repertoire was profiled, and TCRdb retains in-frame clones only, with some absent. The sample shows 10,000 or so clones, more than 90% of them seen only once. The starting material was bone marrow, obtained about 500 days after intestinal transplantation. The receptor set was obtained from a human patient who received an intestinal transplant, so some T cells may come from the graft donor.

This chain links TRBV19 with TRBJ1-5; D is undetermined. The CDR3 has 14 residues. Per the germline V gene, CDR1 is LNHDA and CDR2 is SQIVND (reference sequence). The germline V and J ends were trimmed by 3 bases and 2 bases, with 8 bases remaining between them. The CDR3 sequence is CASSIKAGNQPQHF. The CDR3 DNA is TGTGCCAGTAGTATCAAGGCAGGCAATCAGCCCCAGCATTTT.

The rearrangement joins TRBV10-3 to TRBJ2-1; 11 bases are shared with TRBD2. V lost 4 bases, J lost 7 bases, and 9 bases stayed unmatched. Per the germline V gene, CDR1 is ENHRY and CDR2 is SYGVKD. The CDR3 runs to 16 residues. The chain's CDR3 is CAISALLAGVNNEQFF. The DNA of the CDR3 is TGTGCCATCAGTGCGCTACTAGCGGGAGTGAATAATGAGCAGTTCTTC.

V usage is TRBV4-2 and J usage is TRBJ2-1, with 13 bases matching TRBD2. The CDR3 is made up of 16 amino acids. Trimming took 3 bases from V and 6 from J; bases not matched to a gene: 5. Germline V lookup: CDR1 LGHNA, CDR2 YNFKEQ. The CDR3 bases are TGTGCCAGCAGCCAGACAACTAGCGGGAGGGCCAATGAGCAGTTCTTC. This sequence encodes CASSQTTSGRANEQFF.

This chain joins TRBV19 and TRBJ2-7; 7 bases align to TRBD2. J lost 5 bases, V lost 5 bases, and 6 bases had no gene match. The germline CDR1 and CDR2 sequences are LNHDA and SQIVND (reference sequence). The length of the CDR3 is 13 residues. The chain's CDR3 is CASSRAGVDEQYF. CDR3 DNA: TGTGCCAGTAGTCGGGCGGGAGTAGACGAGCAGTACTTC.

The rearrangement links TRBV5-8 to TRBJ2-3, with TRBD1 matching 9 bases. Germline V gene lookup returns CDR1 SGHTS and CDR2 YDEGEE. Unmatched junction bases numbered 6, after V lost 3 bases and J lost 4 bases. The CDR3 runs to 15 residues. The CDR3: CASSSRDRVPDTQYF. As DNA, the CDR3 is TGTGCCAGCAGCTCTCGGGACAGGGTCCCAGATACGCAGTATTTT.

The chain links TRBV4-2 to TRBJ2-7; 11 positions match TRBD1. The CDR3 is 14 amino acids. The germline V gene has CDR1 LGHNA and CDR2 YNFKEQ. Trimming removed 5 bases from V and 4 bases from J; junction bases left unmatched: 4. CDR3 region: CASSWTGGPYEQYF. CDR3 nucleotides: TGTGCCAGCAGCTGGACAGGGGGCCCTTACGAGCAGTACTTC.

The chain recombines TRBV28 with TRBJ2-2; TRBD2 matches at 7 bases. This CDR3 comprises 18 residues. CDR1 is MDHEN and CDR2 is SYDVKM in the germline V gene. The V and J ends lost 3 bases and 0 bases, in that order; junction bases with no gene match: 10. The chain's CDR3 is CASSLVGSLAPNTGELFF. The CDR3 DNA reads as TGTGCCAGCAGTTTGGTGGGGTCACTAGCGCCGAACACCGGGGAGCTGTTTTTT.

The chain joins TRBV25-1 to TRBJ1-2; 7 bases are shared with TRBD1. The germline CDR1 and CDR2 sequences are MGHDK and SYGVNS. This CDR3 spans 12 amino acids. The V segment lost 4 bases and the J segment 4 bases; nucleotides outside the gene matches: 0. CDR3 region: CASSGTGYGYTF. CDR3 coding DNA: TGTGCCAGCAGTGGGACAGGCTATGGCTACACCTTC.

The rearrangement joins TRBV28 to TRBJ2-7; D is uncertain. V was cut by 10 bases and J by 1 base, with 14 bases left in between. The CDR3 contains 13 residues. CDR1 MDHEN and CDR2 SYDVKM come from the germline V gene. CDR3 DNA sequence: TGTGCCACCGAGATTGGCCATTCCTACGAGCAGTACTTC. Translating gives CATEIGHSYEQYF.

This clone was detected only once. This rearrangement joins TRBV6-5 to TRBJ2-5; D possibly corresponds to TRBD1 (7 bases). The V end lost 0 bases, the J end lost 7 bases, and 15 bases lay between the germline ends. The CDR3 covers 15 residues. In germline, CDR1 is MNHEY, CDR2 SVGAGI. The CDR3, as DNA: TGTGCCAGCAGTTACTCGAAACAGGGGCGGGGGACCCAGTACTTC. This gives the protein CASSYSKQGRGTQYF.

This rearrangement joins TRBV18 to TRBJ2-1; D is uncertain. The V end lost 3 bases, the J end lost 7 bases, and 7 bases lay between the germline ends. This CDR3 region has 12 residues. Germline V gene data show CDR1 as KGHSH and CDR2 as LQKENI. The CDR3 coding sequence is TGTGCCAGCTCACCCTCTTTAAATGAGCAGTTCTTC. Protein product: CASSPSLNEQFF.

The chain combines TRBV5-4 with TRBJ1-4; weak D call: TRBD1 (5 bases). CDR1 is SGHNT and CDR2 is YYREEE in the germline V gene (reference sequence). The CDR3 totals 17 residues. The V end was cut by 0 bases, the J end by 3 bases, with 15 bases between. In nucleotides, the CDR3 is TGTGCCAGCAGCTTGGTCGGGGGAGTGGGAGCTAATGAAAAACTGTTTTTT. It yields the protein CASSLVGGVGANEKLFF.